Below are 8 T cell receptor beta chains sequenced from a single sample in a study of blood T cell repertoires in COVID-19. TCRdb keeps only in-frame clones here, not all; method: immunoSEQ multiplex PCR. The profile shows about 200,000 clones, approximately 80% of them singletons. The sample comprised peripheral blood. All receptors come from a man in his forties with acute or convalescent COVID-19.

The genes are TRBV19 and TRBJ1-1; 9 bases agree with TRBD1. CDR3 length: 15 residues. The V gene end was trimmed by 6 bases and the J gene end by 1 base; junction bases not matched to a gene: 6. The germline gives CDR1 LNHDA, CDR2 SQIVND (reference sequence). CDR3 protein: CASSRDRGSNTEAFF. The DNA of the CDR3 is TGTGCCAGTAGCAGAGACAGGGGGTCGAACACTGAAGCTTTCTTT.

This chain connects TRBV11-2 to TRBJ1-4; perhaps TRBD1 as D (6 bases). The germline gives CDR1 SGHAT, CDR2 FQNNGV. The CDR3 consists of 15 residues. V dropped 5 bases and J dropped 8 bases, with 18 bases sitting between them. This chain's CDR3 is CASSPLQGDWEKLFF. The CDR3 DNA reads TGTGCCAGCAGCCCGTTACAGGGTGATTGGGAAAAACTGTTTTTT. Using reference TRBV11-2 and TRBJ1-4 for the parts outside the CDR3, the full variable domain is EAGVAQSPRYKIIEKRQSVAFWCNPISGHATLYWYQQILGQGPKLLIQFQNNGVVDDSQLPKDRFSAERLKGVDSTLKIQPAKLEDSAVYLCASSPLQGDWEKLFFGSGTQLSVL.

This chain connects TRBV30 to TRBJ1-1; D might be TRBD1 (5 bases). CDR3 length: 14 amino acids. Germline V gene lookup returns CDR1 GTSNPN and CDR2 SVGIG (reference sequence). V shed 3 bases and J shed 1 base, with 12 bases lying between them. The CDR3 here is CAWSMGLKNTEAFF. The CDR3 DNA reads TGTGCCTGGAGCATGGGACTGAAGAACACTGAAGCTTTCTTT.

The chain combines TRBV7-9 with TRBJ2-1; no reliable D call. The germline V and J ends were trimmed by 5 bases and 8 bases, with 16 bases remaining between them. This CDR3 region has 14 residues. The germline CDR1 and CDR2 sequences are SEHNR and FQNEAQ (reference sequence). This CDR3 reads CASSPYNSRDEQFF. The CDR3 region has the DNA TGTGCCAGCAGCCCCTATAATTCTCGGGATGAGCAGTTCTTC.

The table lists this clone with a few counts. The CDR3 DNA reads TGTGCCAGCAGCCAAATGACTAGCGGGAAGGGAGATACGCAGTATTTT. Translating gives CASSQMTSGKGDTQYF. This chain uses TRBV3-1 (or the pseudogene TRBV3-2) with TRBJ2-3; 11 bases map to TRBD2. J lost 5 bases, V lost 2 bases, and 6 bases had no gene match. The CDR3 length is 16 residues. The germline V gene encodes CDR1 LGHDT and CDR2 YNNKEL (reference sequence).

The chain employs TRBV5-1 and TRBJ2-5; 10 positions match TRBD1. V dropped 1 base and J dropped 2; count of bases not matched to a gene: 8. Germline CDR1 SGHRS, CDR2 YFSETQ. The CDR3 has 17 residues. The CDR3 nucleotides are TGCGCCAGCAGCTTGAGAGGGACAGGGGACTTACAAGAGACCCAGTACTTC. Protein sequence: CASSLRGTGDLQETQYF.

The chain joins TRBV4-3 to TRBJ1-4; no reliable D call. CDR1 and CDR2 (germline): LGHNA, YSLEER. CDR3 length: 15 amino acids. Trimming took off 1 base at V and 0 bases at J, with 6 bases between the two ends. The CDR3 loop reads CASSQASATNEKLFF. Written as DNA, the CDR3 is TGCGCCAGCAGCCAAGCCTCAGCAACTAATGAAAAACTGTTTTTT.

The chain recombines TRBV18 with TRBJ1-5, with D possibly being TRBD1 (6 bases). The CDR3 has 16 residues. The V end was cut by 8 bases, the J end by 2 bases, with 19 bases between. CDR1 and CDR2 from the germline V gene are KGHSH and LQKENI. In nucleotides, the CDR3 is TGTGCCAGCGGGGGGGGCGACGTGAGAGGCAATCAGCCCCAGCATTTT. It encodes CASGGGDVRGNQPQHF.